A single sample is the source of the 14 T cell receptor beta chains below, sequenced in a study of metastatic and nonmetastatic thyroid tumors (dated by TCRdb to 2020 to 2022). Libraries were built with PCR. Sequencing instrument: Illumina HiSeq 4000. TCRdb redid the processing of the public reads, applying fastp at Q25 and MiXCR, and retained in-frame beta chains. Present in this sample are 45,000 or so clones, less than 4.5% of which were seen just once. The top ten clones comprise approximately 9.5% of the sample. No treatment had been received by any patient before thyroid surgery. Sequencing used blood. These receptors all stem from a female donor with papillary thyroid cancer or a benign thyroid nodule (not recorded which). Some clones in this sample may be carry-over from other donors' samples.

Many counts were recorded for this clone. The junction departs from the called germline gene at one end, perhaps through a read error. The identical CDR3 is also encoded by other nucleotide sequences in the sample. DNA for the CDR3: TGTGCTAGCAGCCCGGGACAGGGGGCGACGAACACCGGGGAGCTGTTTTTT. This sequence encodes CASSPGQGATNTGELFF. The chain uses TRBV7-7 and TRBJ2-2; 12 bases align to TRBD1. Germline V CDR1 and CDR2: SSHAT, FNYEAQ (reference sequence). This CDR3 comprises 17 residues.

Many counts were recorded for this clone. Here the CDR3 reads CATSDSSGGTGAQYF. The DNA of the CDR3 is TGTGCCACCAGTGATTCATCGGGGGGAACAGGAGCGCAGTATTTT. The genes are TRBV24-1 and TRBJ2-3; 7 nucleotides match TRBD2. This CDR3 region has 15 residues. The ends lost 2 bases at V and 10 bases at J; junction bases unmatched: 11. Germline V CDR1 and CDR2: KGHDR, SFDVKD.

The sample holds many counts of this clone. This specimen includes other DNA sequences encoding the same CDR3. The genes are TRBV12-3 or TRBV12-4 and TRBJ2-1; 11 bases match TRBD2. The CDR3 spans 17 residues. J gave up 6 bases and V 3 bases, and 10 bases lay outside the gene matches. CDR3: CASSFNLLAGGSNEQFF. The CDR3 DNA follows: TGTGCCAGCAGTTTCAACCTCCTAGCGGGAGGAAGCAATGAGCAGTTCTTC.

The chain combines TRBV7-2 with TRBJ1-5; D is undetermined. Germline V lookup: CDR1 SGHTA, CDR2 FQGNSA. This CDR3 region has 15 residues. The V gene lost 1 base and the J gene lost 7 bases, with 14 bases spanning the gap. DNA of the CDR3: TGTGCCAGCAGCTTAGTGGGTGGGGAGGAGCAGCCCCAGCATTTT. Translated: CASSLVGGEEQPQHF.

This clone was counted at least ten times. The rearrangement links TRBV20-1 to TRBJ2-3; D is ambiguous. The CDR3 is 14 amino acids. Germline CDR1 DFQATT, CDR2 SNEGSKA (reference sequence). The germline V and J ends were trimmed by 1 base and 4 bases, with 12 bases remaining between them. The CDR3 region has the DNA TGCAGTGCTAGAGCCCATCCTCCCGCAGATACGCAGTATTTT. Translating it yields CSARAHPPADTQYF.

In this sample, this clone turned up many times. The chain couples TRBV6-2 or TRBV6-3 to TRBJ2-7, with D possibly matching TRBD2 (6 bases). The CDR3 has 14 amino acids. Germline assignment: CDR1 MNHEY and CDR2 SVGEGT. Deletions cut 3 bases from V and 6 bases from J, with 15 bases between. CDR3 coding DNA: TGTGCCAGCAGTTATCGGGGACTTAGTCCCGAGCAGTACTTC. Its protein is CASSYRGLSPEQYF.

This clone was observed at least ten times. V is TRBV11-2 and J is TRBJ2-2; 11 positions agree with TRBD2. This CDR3 has 18 residues. Per germline, CDR1 SGHAT and CDR2 FQNNGV. J gave up 0 bases and V 6 bases, and 9 bases lay outside the gene matches. CDR3 coding DNA: TGTGCCAGCAGGCCTTTTGGGACTAGCGGTGCGAACACCGGGGAGCTGTTTTTT. Protein product: CASRPFGTSGANTGELFF.

This clone was picked up a small number of times. This sequence joins TRBV11-3 and TRBJ2-1; perhaps TRBD2 as D (6 bases). Between the trimmed V and J ends, which lost 4 bases and 6 bases, there was a span of 16 bases. CDR3 length equals 15 residues. Germline CDR1 reads SGHNT; CDR2 reads YENEEA. Here the CDR3 reads CASSSSPGVSNEQFF. The CDR3 bases are TGTGCCAGCAGCTCTAGCCCGGGGGTCTCCAATGAGCAGTTCTTC.

Many counts were recorded for this clone. The chain uses TRBV5-4 and TRBJ1-1, with TRBD1 matching over 8 bases. The CDR3 is 12 residues long. Germline V gives CDR1 SGHNT, CDR2 YYREEE (reference sequence). V shed 3 bases and J 6 bases; nucleotides not matched to a gene: 1. The CDR3 DNA follows: TGTGCCAGCAGCTCGGACAGGGCTGAAGCTTTCTTT. Amino acids: CASSSDRAEAFF. Drawing the rest from reference TRBV5-4 and TRBJ1-1, the complete variable domain is ETGVTQSPTHLIKTRGQQVTLRCSSQSGHNTVSWYQQALGQGPQFIFQYYREEENGRGNFPPRFSGLQFPNYSSELNVNALELDDSALYLCASSSDRAEAFFGQGTRLTVV.

This clone has only a few counts. The CDR3 DNA reads as TGTGCCACCTCACTGACAGCAATGAACACTGAAGCTTTCTTT. Its translation is CATSLTAMNTEAFF. This chain uses TRBV6-1 with TRBJ1-1, with D tentatively TRBD1 (5 bases). The germline V gene has CDR1 MNHNS and CDR2 SASEGT. V dropped 10 bases and J dropped 0 bases, with 15 bases sitting between them. There are 14 residues in the CDR3.

This clone was recorded many times. V and J are TRBV2 and TRBJ2-7, with D hard to call. The CDR3 runs to 12 residues. Deletions cut 7 bases from V and 3 bases from J, with 10 bases between. From germline, CDR1 is SNHLY and CDR2 FYNNEI. The CDR3 here is CASKLNNYEQYF. CDR3 DNA: TGTGCCAGCAAACTAAACAACTACGAGCAGTACTTC.

This chain uses TRBV6-5 with TRBJ2-7; 11 positions match TRBD2. The CDR3 loop spans 18 amino acids. V was clipped by 2 bases and J by 3 bases; unmatched bases: 12. The germline V gene has CDR1 MNHEY and CDR2 SVGAGI. The chain's CDR3 is CASSYDLTGTSGNYEQYF. DNA for the CDR3: TGTGCCAGCAGTTACGACCTCACCGGGACTAGCGGAAACTACGAGCAGTACTTC.

In this sample, this clone turned up a few times. The CDR3 spells CASSSQGSEQYF. The DNA of the CDR3 is TGTGCCAGCAGCTCACAGGGGTCCGAGCAGTACTTC. This sequence joins TRBV7-2 and TRBJ2-7; 7 nucleotides line up with TRBD1. The CDR3 is 12 residues long. After removal of 4 bases from V and 6 bases from J, the junction contained 3 bases not matched to a gene. Germline V CDR1 and CDR2: SGHTA, FQGNSA.

This clone appeared many times. J is TRBJ1-2 and V is TRBV5-1; no reliable D call. The CDR3 has 11 residues. Germline CDR1 is SGHRS and CDR2 is YFSETQ. V dropped 5 bases and J dropped 4 bases, with 6 bases sitting between them. The CDR3 region is CASSLGYGYTF. Written as DNA, the CDR3 is TGCGCCAGCAGTTTAGGCTATGGCTACACCTTC.